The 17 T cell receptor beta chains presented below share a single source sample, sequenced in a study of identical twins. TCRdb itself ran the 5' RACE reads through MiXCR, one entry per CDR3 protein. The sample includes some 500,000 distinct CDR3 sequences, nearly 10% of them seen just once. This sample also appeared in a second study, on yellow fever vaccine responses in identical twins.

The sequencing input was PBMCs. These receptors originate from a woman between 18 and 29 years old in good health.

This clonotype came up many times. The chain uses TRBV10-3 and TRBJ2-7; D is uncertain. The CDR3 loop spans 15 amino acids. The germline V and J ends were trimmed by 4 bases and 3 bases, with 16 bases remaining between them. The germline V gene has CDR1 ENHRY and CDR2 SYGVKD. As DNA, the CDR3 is TGTGCCATCAGTGTGGATGGGGTCGCCCACTACGAGCAGTACTTC. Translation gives CAISVDGVAHYEQYF.

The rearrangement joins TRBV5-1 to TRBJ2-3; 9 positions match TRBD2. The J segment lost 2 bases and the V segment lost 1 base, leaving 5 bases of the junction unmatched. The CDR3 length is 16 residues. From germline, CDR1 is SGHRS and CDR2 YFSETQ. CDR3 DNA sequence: TGCGCCAGCAGCTTGCTAGCGGGAAGTCACACAGATACGCAGTATTTT. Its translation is CASSLLAGSHTDTQYF.

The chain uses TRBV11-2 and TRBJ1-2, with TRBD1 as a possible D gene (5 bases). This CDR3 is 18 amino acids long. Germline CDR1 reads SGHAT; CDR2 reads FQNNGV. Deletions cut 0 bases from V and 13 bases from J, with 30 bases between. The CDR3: CASSLDLARAVSSPSSTF. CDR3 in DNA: TGTGCCAGCAGCTTAGATCTGGCCAGGGCAGTGTCCTCACCCTCGTCCACCTTC.

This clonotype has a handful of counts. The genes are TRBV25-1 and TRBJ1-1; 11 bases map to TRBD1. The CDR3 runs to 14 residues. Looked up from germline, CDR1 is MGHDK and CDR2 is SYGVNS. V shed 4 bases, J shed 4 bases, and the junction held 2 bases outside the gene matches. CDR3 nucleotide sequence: TGTGCCAGCAGTGGCGGGACAGGGGGCACTGAAGCTTTCTTT. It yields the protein CASSGGTGGTEAFF.

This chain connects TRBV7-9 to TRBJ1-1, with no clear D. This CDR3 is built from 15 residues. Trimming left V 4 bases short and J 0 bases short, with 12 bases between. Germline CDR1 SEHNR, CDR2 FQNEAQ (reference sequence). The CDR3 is CASSSLMGMNTEAFF. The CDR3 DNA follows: TGTGCCAGCAGCTCGTTGATGGGGATGAACACTGAAGCTTTCTTT.

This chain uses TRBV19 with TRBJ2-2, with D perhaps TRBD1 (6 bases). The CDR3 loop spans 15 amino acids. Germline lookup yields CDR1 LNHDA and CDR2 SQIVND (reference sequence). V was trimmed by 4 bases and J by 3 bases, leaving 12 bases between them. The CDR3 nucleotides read TGTGCCAGTAGTACTTACAGGGTAGACACCGGGGAGCTGTTTTTT. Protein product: CASSTYRVDTGELFF.

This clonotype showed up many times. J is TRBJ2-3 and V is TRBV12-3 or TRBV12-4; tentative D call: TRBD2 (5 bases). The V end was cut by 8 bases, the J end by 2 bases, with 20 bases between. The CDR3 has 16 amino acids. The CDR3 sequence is CASVDTEDDPTDTQYF. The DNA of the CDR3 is TGTGCCAGCGTCGACACGGAGGATGATCCCACAGATACGCAGTATTTT.

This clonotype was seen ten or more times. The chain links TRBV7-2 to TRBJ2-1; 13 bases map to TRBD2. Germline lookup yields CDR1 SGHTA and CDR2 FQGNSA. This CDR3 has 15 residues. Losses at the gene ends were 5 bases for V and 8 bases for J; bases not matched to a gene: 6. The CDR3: CASSLTSGGFYEQFF. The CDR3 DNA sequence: TGTGCCAGCAGCCTGACTAGCGGGGGGTTTTATGAGCAGTTCTTC.

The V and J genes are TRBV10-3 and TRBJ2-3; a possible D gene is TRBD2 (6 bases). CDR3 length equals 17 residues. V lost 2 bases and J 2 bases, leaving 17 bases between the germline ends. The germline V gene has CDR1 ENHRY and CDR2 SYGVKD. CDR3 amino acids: CAISETGVSIPTDTQYF. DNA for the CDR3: TGTGCCATCAGTGAGACGGGGGTATCTATCCCCACAGATACGCAGTATTTT.

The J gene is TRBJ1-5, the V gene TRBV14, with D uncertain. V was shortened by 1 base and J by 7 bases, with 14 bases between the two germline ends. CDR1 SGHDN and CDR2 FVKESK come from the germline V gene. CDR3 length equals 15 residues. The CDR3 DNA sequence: TGTGCCAGCAGCCAAGGTTCGGCGTCCGGACAGCCCCAGCATTTT. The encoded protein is CASSQGSASGQPQHF. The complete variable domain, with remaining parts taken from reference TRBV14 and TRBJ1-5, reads EAGVTQFPSHSVIEKGQTVTLRCDPISGHDNLYWYRRVMGKEIKFLLHFVKESKQDESGMPNNRFLAERTGGTYSTLKVQPAELEDSGVYFCASSQGSASGQPQHFGDGTRLSIL.

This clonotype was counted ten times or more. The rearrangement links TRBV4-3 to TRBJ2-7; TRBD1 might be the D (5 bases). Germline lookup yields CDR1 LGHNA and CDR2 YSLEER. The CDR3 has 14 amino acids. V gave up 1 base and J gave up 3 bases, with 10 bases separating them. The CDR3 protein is CASSQGTGRYEQYF. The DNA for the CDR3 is TGCGCCAGCAGCCAAGGTACAGGACGCTACGAGCAGTACTTC.

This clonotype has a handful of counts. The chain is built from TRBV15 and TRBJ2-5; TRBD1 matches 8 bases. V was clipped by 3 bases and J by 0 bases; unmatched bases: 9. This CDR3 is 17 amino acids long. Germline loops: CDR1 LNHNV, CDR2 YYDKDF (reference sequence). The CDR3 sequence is CATSSRPHRGYQETQYF. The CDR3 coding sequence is TGTGCCACCAGCAGTAGGCCTCACAGGGGGTACCAAGAGACCCAGTACTTC.

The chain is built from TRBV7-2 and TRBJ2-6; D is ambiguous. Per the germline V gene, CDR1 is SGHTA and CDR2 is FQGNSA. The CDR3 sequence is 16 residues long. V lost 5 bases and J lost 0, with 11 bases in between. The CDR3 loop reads CASSPGSSSGANVLTF. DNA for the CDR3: TGTGCCAGCAGCCCGGGTTCAAGCTCTGGGGCCAACGTCCTGACTTTC.

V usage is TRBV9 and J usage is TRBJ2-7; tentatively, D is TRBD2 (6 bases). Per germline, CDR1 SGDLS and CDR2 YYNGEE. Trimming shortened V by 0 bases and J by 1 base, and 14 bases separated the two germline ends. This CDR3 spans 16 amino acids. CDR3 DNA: TGTGCCAGCAGCGTAGGGGGGATAGCGGCGTCCTACGAGCAGTACTTC. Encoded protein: CASSVGGIAASYEQYF.

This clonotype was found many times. The CDR3 region has the DNA TGTGCCAGCAGTTACCGGGACAGGGTCTACGAGCAGTACTTC. It codes for CASSYRDRVYEQYF. The rearrangement joins TRBV7-2 to TRBJ2-7, with 9 nucleotides matching TRBD1. The length of the CDR3 is 14 residues. Trimming removed 6 bases from V and 3 bases from J; junction bases left unmatched: 6. CDR1 and CDR2 (germline): SGHTA, FQGNSA. The full variable domain, its missing parts supplied by reference TRBV7-2 and TRBJ2-7, is GAGVSQSPSNKVTEKGKDVELRCDPISGHTALYWYRQSLGQGLEFLIYFQGNSAPDKSGLPSDRFSAERTGGSVSTLTIQRTQQEDSAVYLCASSYRDRVYEQYFGPGTRLTVT.

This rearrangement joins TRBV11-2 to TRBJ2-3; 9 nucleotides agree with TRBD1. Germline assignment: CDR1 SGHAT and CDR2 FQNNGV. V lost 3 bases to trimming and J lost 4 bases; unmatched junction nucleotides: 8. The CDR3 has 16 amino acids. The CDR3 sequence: CASSLNRDRASDTQYF. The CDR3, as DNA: TGTGCCAGCAGCTTGAACCGGGACAGGGCATCAGATACGCAGTATTTT.

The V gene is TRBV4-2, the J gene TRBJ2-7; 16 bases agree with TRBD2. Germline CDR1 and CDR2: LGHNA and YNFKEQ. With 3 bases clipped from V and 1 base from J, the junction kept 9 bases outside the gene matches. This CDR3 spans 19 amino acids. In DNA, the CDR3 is TGTGCCAGCAGCCACAATTCAGGGACTAGCGGGAGGGGATCCTACGAGCAGTACTTC. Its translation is CASSHNSGTSGRGSYEQYF.